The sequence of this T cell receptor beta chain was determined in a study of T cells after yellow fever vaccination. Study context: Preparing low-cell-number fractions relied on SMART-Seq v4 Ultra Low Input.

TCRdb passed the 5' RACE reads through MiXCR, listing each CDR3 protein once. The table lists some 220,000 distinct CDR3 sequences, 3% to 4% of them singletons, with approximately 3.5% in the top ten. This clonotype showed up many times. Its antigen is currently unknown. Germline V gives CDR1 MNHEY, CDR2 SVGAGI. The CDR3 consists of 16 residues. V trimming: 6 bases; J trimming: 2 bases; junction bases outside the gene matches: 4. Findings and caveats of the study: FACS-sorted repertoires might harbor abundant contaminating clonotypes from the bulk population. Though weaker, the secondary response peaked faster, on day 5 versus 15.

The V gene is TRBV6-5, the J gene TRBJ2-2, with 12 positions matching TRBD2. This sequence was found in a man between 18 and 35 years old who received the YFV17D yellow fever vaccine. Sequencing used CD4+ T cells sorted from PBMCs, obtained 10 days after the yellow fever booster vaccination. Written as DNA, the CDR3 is TGTGCCAGCAGCAGACTAGCGGGGGCTAACACCGGGGAGCTGTTTTTT. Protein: CASSRLAGANTGELFF.